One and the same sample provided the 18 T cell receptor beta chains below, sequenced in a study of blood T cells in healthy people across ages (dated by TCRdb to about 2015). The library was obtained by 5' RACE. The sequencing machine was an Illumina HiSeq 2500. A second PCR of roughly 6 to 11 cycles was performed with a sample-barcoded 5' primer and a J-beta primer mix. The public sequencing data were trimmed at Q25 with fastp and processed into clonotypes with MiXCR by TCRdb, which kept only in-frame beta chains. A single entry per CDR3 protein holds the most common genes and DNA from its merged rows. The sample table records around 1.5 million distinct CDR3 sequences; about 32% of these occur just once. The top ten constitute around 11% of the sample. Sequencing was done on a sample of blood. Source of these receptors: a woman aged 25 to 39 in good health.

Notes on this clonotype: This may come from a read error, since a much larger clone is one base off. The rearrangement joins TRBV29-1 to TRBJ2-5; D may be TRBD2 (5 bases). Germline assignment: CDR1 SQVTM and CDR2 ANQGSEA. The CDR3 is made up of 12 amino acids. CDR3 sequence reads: CSVTAGVETEYF. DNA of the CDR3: TGCAGCGTGACGGCCGGGGTTGAGACCGAGTACTTC.

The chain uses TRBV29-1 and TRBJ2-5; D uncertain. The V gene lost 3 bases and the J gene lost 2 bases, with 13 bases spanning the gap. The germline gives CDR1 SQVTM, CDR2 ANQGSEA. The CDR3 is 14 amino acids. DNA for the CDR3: TGCAGCGTTGAGTGGCAACAGAATCAAGAGACCCAGTACTTC. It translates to CSVEWQQNQETQYF. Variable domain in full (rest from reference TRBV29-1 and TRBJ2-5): SAVISQKPSRDICQRGTSLTIQCQVDSQVTMMFWYRQQPGQSLTLIATANQGSEATYESGFVIDKFPISRPNLTFSTLTVSNMSPEDSSIYLCSVEWQQNQETQYFGPGTRLLVL.

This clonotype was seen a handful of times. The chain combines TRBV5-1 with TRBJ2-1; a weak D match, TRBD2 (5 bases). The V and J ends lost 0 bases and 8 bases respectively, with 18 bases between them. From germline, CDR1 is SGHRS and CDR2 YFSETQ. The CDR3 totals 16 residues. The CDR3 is CASSLVGIHAGDEQFF. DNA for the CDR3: TGCGCCAGCAGCTTGGTCGGGATCCACGCCGGAGATGAGCAGTTCTTC.

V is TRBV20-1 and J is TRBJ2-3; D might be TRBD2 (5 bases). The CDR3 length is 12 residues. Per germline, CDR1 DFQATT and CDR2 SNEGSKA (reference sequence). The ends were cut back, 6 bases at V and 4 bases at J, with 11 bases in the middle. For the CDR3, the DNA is TGCAGTGCGAGGAGGTCTCCAGATACGCAGTATTTT. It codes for CSARRSPDTQYF.

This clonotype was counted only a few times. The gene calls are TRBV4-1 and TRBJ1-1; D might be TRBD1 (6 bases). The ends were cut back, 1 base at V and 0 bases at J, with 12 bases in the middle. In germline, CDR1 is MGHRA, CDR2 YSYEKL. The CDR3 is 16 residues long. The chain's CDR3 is CASSQGGGFLNTEAFF. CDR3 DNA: TGCGCCAGCAGCCAAGGCGGGGGCTTCCTGAACACTGAAGCTTTCTTT.

CDR3 sequence (DNA): TGTGCCAGCAGTTTAGTGAGGCCCCTTAACAGGGAGGGTAATTCACCCCTCCACTTT. The encoded protein is CASSLVRPLNREGNSPLHF. The chain employs TRBV27 and TRBJ1-6, with TRBD1 as a possible D gene (6 bases). This CDR3 is built from 19 residues. The V end was cut by 2 bases, the J end by 6 bases, with 23 bases between. The germline gives CDR1 MNHEY, CDR2 SMNVEV (reference sequence).

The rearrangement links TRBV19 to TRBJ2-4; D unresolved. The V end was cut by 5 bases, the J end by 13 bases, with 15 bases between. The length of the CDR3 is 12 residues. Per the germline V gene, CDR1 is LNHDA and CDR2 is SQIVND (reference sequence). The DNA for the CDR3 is TGTGCCAGTAGTCCCCCCGGAAACTTCCAGTACTTC. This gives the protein CASSPPGNFQYF.

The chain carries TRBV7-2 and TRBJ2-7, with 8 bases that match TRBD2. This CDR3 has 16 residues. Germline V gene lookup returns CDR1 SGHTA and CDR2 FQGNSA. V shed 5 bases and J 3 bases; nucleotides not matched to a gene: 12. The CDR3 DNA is TGTGCCAGCAGCCCTCTGAGGAGCGGGGGAAGCTACGAGCAGTACTTC. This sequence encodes CASSPLRSGGSYEQYF.

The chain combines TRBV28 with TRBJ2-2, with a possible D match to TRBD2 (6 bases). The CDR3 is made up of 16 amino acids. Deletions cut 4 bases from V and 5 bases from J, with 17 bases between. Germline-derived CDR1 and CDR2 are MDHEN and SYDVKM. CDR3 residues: CASSSWRGDKTGELFF. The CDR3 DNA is TGTGCCAGCAGTTCGTGGCGGGGCGATAAAACCGGGGAGCTGTTTTTT.

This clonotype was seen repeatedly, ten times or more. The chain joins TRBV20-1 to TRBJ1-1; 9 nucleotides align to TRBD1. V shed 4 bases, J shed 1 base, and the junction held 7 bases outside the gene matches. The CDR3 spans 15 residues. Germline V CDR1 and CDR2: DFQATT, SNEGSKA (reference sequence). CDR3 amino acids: CSAKDPGQGNTEAFF. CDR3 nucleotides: TGCAGTGCTAAAGATCCGGGACAGGGGAACACTGAAGCTTTCTTT.

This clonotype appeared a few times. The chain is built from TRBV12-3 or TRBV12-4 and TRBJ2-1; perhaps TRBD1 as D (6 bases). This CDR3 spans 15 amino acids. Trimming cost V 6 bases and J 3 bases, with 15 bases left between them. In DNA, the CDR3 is TGTGCCAGCAGCTATCACAGGGACCTCTACAATGAGCAGTTCTTC. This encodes CASSYHRDLYNEQFF.

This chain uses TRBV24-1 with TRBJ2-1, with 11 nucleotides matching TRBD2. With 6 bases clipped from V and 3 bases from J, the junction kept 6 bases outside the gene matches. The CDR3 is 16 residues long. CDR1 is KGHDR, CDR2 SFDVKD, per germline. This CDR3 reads CATSSRLAGIYNEQFF. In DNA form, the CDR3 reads TGTGCCACCAGTTCTAGACTAGCGGGGATCTACAATGAGCAGTTCTTC.

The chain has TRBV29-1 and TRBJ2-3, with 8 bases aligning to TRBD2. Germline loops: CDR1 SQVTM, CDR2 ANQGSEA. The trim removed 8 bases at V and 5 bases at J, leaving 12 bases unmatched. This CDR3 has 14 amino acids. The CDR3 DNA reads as TGCAGCTCACGGGGGGGGGGCAATGGAGATACGCAGTATTTT. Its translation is CSSRGGGNGDTQYF.

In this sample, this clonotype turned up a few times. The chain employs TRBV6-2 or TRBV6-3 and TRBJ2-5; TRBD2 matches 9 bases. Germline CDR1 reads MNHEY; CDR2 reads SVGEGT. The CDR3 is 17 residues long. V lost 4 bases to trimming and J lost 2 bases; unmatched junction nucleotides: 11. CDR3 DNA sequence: TGTGCCAGCAGTTCCCTAGCGGGGAGGGGACAACAAGAGACCCAGTACTTC. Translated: CASSSLAGRGQQETQYF.

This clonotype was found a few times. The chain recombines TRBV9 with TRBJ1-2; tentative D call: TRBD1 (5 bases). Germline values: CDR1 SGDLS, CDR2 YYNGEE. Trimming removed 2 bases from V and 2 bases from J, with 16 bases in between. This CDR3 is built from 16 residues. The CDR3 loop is CASSVIPPTGNYGYTF. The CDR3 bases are TGTGCCAGCAGCGTCATCCCTCCCACAGGAAACTATGGCTACACCTTC.

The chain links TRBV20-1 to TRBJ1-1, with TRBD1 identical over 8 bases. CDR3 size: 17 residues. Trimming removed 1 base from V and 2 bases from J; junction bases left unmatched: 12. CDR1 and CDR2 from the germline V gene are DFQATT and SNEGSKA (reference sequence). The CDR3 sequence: CSARGPQDRGVNTEAFF. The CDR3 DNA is TGCAGTGCTAGAGGCCCCCAAGACAGGGGAGTCAACACTGAAGCTTTCTTT.

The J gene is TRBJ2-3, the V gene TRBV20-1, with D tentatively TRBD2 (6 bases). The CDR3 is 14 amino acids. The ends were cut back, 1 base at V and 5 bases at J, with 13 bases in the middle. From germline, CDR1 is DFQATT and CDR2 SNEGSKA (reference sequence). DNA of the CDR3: TGCAGTGCTAGAGTGAGTAGCGGAGGAGATACGCAGTATTTT. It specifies CSARVSSGGDTQYF.

CDR3 nucleotide sequence: TGTGCCAGCTGGGACCGGAGCGCAGATACGCAGTATTTT. It encodes CASWDRSADTQYF. The rearrangement uses TRBV12-3 or TRBV12-4 and TRBJ2-3; D possibly uses TRBD1 or TRBD2 (5 bases each). V lost 8 bases and J 4 bases, leaving 13 bases between the germline ends. The CDR3 loop spans 13 amino acids.